The rows below give T cell receptor beta chains drawn from one sample of a study of blood T cells in healthy people across ages. One entry per CDR3 protein, called by TCRdb with MiXCR from the 5' RACE reads. Of 800,000 to 1,300,000 distinct CDR3 sequences in the sample, under 30% were seen once. These data also formed part of another study, on T cells of mothers and their children.

The sequencing sample was made of blood. All receptors come from a girl aged 2 to 10 in good health. Each CDR3 is given with its conserved first and last residue. Fields, in order: D gene, clone size, J gene, V gene, CDR3 protein, CDR3 DNA. D genes are given only for firm matches. A row's size may be missing; if present it is once, few, many or a size class.

D: TRBD2
size: .
J: TRBJ2-5
V: TRBV27
CDR3: CASRTSGSGKTQYF
DNA: TGTGCCAGCAGAACTAGCGGGAGTGGGAAGACCCAGTACTTC

D: .
size: few
J: TRBJ1-2
V: TRBV4-3
CDR3: CASSQVLSGGGGYTF
DNA: TGCGCCAGCAGCCAAGTCCTCTCCGGGGGAGGTGGCTACACCTTC

D: .
size: .
J: TRBJ1-4
V: TRBV7-2
CDR3: CASSLGKGSEKLFF
DNA: TGTGCCAGCAGCTTAGGCAAGGGGTCAGAAAAACTGTTTTTT

D: .
size: .
J: TRBJ1-1
V: TRBV28
CDR3: CASTTEAFF
DNA: TGTGCCAGCACAACTGAAGCTTTCTTT

D: .
size: few
J: TRBJ2-4
V: TRBV5-1
CDR3: CASSTGTVENIQYF
DNA: TGCGCCAGCAGCACCGGGACGGTGGAGAACATTCAGTACTTC

D: TRBD1
size: few
J: TRBJ2-1
V: TRBV5-1
CDR3: CASSTLSTGYNEQFF
DNA: TGCGCCAGCAGCACGCTCTCGACAGGGTACAATGAGCAGTTCTTC

D: .
size: few
J: TRBJ2-6
V: TRBV3-1
CDR3: CASSRSSGANVLTF
DNA: TGTGCCAGCAGCCGGAGCTCTGGGGCCAACGTCCTGACTTTC

D: .
size: .
J: TRBJ2-5
V: TRBV3-1
CDR3: CASSQEVYTETQYF
DNA: TGTGCCAGCAGCCAAGAGGTCTACACAGAGACCCAGTACTTC

D: .
size: .
J: TRBJ2-1
V: TRBV10-3
CDR3: CAIRNSRGITDEQFF
DNA: TGTGCCATCAGGAACTCCCGAGGGATTACCGATGAGCAGTTCTTC

D: .
size: .
J: TRBJ1-2
V: TRBV29-1
CDR3: CSVGSQLNYGYTF
DNA: TGCAGCGTTGGTTCACAGCTCAACTATGGCTACACCTTC

D: .
size: .
J: TRBJ2-7
V: TRBV6-6
CDR3: CASSYTGLVWEQYF
DNA: TGTGCCAGCAGTTACACAGGGCTTGTCTGGGAGCAGTACTTC

D: .
size: few
J: TRBJ2-5
V: TRBV4-1
CDR3: CASSRIQGRGKYF
DNA: TGCGCCAGCAGCCGAATCCAGGGGAGAGGAAAGTACTTC

D: TRBD2
size: many
J: TRBJ2-7
V: TRBV2
CDR3: CASIWREGSYEQYF
DNA: TGTGCCAGCATCTGGCGGGAGGGTTCCTACGAGCAGTACTTC

D: .
size: .
J: TRBJ2-5
V: TRBV4-1
CDR3: CASSPLGTNQETQYF
DNA: TGCGCCAGCAGCCCGTTAGGGACAAACCAAGAGACCCAGTACTTC

D: .
size: .
J: TRBJ2-1
V: TRBV29-1
CDR3: CSVESTIGNEQFF
DNA: TGCAGCGTTGAATCGACAATTGGGAATGAGCAGTTCTTC

D: TRBD1
size: .
J: TRBJ2-2
V: TRBV29-1
CDR3: CSVERQGAQTGELFF
DNA: TGCAGCGTTGAGAGACAGGGGGCGCAGACCGGGGAGCTGTTTTTT

D: .
size: few
J: TRBJ2-2
V: TRBV5-1
CDR3: CASRTDTQLQNTGELFF
DNA: TGCGCCAGCAGGACGGATACTCAGTTACAGAACACCGGGGAGCTGTTTTTT

D: .
size: .
J: TRBJ2-3
V: TRBV4-3
CDR3: CASSQADSRGSTDTQCF
DNA: TGCGCCAGCAGCCAAGCGGACAGCCGTGGGAGCACAGATACGCAGTGTTTT

D: .
size: few
J: TRBJ2-7
V: TRBV27
CDR3: CASTDKPAYEQYF
DNA: TGTGCCAGCACCGATAAACCGGCGTACGAGCAGTACTTC

D: TRBD1
size: .
J: TRBJ2-3
V: TRBV7-2
CDR3: CTSNKPGQGSRDTQYF
DNA: TGTACCAGCAATAAACCGGGACAGGGTAGTAGAGATACGCAGTATTTT

D: .
size: .
J: TRBJ2-5
V: TRBV12-3/TRBV12-4
CDR3: CASSSPQGSGWTQYF
DNA: TGTGCCAGCAGTTCGCCCCAGGGATCTGGTTGGACCCAGTACTTC

D: TRBD2
size: .
J: TRBJ2-1
V: TRBV7-9
CDR3: CASSPGLAIVEEQFF
DNA: TGTGCCAGCAGCCCGGGACTAGCGATTGTAGAGGAGCAGTTCTTC

D: .
size: .
J: TRBJ1-1
V: TRBV7-9
CDR3: CASSPTAAGAFF
DNA: TGTGCCAGCAGCCCTACGGCGGCGGGGGCTTTCTTT

D: .
size: .
J: TRBJ1-1
V: TRBV4-2
CDR3: CASSQARVSAEAFF
DNA: TGTGCCAGCAGCCAAGCACGGGTTTCGGCTGAAGCTTTCTTT

D: TRBD2
size: .
J: TRBJ2-5
V: TRBV6-5
CDR3: CASSDRTSGAETQYF
DNA: TGTGCCAGCAGCGACAGGACTAGCGGGGCAGAGACCCAGTACTTC

D: .
size: .
J: TRBJ2-3
V: TRBV6-1
CDR3: CASSEDRGTRPYF
DNA: TGTGCCAGCAGTGAAGATCGAGGGACCCGCCCGTATTTT

D: .
size: few
J: TRBJ1-5
V: TRBV7-2
CDR3: CASSLDPGRQPQHF
DNA: TGTGCCAGCAGCTTAGACCCCGGGCGTCAGCCCCAGCATTTT